The T cell receptor beta chain under discussion was sequenced for a study of blood T cells in healthy people across ages. This clonotype was seen only a few times. Its antigen is unidentified. PCR was performed a second time for about 7 to 12 cycles using a sample-barcoded 5' primer and a J-beta primer mix. Every sample returned 2.5 million or more CDR3-containing paired-end reads. A single record per CDR3 protein comes from TCRdb applying MiXCR to the 5' RACE reads. Of roughly 1.7 million distinct CDR3 sequences in the sample, roughly 32% were seen once. Study results and caveats: Without sorted subsets, naive and antigen-experienced compartments could not be conclusively compared. Diversity figures derived from one million T cells were judged to underestimate the true value.

This TCR came from a woman in her thirties in good health. Specimen: blood.

The CDR3 is CSASPTSGRSEQYF. The DNA for the CDR3 is TGCAGTGCTAGTCCGACTAGCGGGAGGTCGGAGCAGTACTTC. This chain uses TRBV20-1 with TRBJ2-7; 13 bases fit TRBD2. CDR1 is DFQATT, CDR2 SNEGSKA, per germline (reference sequence). The junction had 6 bases not matched to a gene; V was cut back by 3 bases and J by 7 bases. This CDR3 is 14 amino acids long.